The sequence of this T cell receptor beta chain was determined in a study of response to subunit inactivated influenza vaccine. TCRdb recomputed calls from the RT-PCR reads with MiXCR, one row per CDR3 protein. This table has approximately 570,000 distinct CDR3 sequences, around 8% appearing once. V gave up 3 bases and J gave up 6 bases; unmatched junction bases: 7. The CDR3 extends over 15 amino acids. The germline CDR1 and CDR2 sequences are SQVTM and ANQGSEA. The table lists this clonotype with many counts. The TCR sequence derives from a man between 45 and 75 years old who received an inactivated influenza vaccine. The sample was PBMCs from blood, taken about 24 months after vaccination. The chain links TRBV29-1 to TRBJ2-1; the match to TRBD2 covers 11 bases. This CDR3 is CSVEPFSGGGNEQFF. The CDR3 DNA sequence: TGCAGCGTTGAGCCCTTTAGCGGGGGGGGCAATGAGCAGTTCTTC.